The 17 T cell receptor beta chains reported below all come from one sample, sequenced in a study of blood T cell repertoires in COVID-19. Sequenced by immunoSEQ multiplex PCR; TCRdb stores in-frame clones only, minus some. Of around 200,000 clones in the sample, about 88% are singletons; the top ten hold about 4.7%. Source material: PBMCs or T cells enriched from blood (not recorded which). These receptors originate from a woman younger than 45 who had been exposed to COVID-19.

The J gene is TRBJ1-2, the V gene TRBV5-5; D is uncertain. The CDR3 covers 16 residues. Trimming shortened V by 1 base and J by 2 bases, and 15 bases separated the two germline ends. The germline V gene has CDR1 SGHKS and CDR2 YYEKEE (reference sequence). The CDR3: CASSLNYVLPNYGYTF. The CDR3 DNA is TGTGCCAGCAGCTTGAATTACGTACTACCCAACTATGGCTACACCTTC.

The rearrangement joins TRBV9 to TRBJ1-1; D may be TRBD1 (5 bases). In germline, CDR1 is SGDLS, CDR2 YYNGEE. V lost 4 bases and J 1 base, leaving 14 bases between the germline ends. The CDR3 extends over 15 amino acids. This CDR3 is CASSPGGKSNTEAFF. The DNA of the CDR3 is TGTGCCAGCAGCCCGGGGGGGAAATCGAACACTGAAGCTTTCTTT.

V and J are TRBV6-5 and TRBJ1-4; D unclear. Germline values: CDR1 MNHEY, CDR2 SVGAGI. V was cut by 2 bases and J by 8 bases, with 15 bases left in between. The CDR3 sequence is 15 residues long. Written as DNA, the CDR3 is TGTGCCAGCAGTTACCGAAGTGTCGGGGAGGAAAAACTGTTTTTT. This sequence encodes CASSYRSVGEEKLFF.

The rearrangement joins TRBV6-1 to TRBJ2-1; 7 nucleotides match TRBD1. V lost 3 bases, J lost 7 bases, and 6 bases stayed unmatched. The CDR3 runs to 14 residues. Germline CDR1 is MNHNS and CDR2 is SASEGT. The CDR3 region is CASSDLGRGNEQFF. CDR3 coding DNA: TGTGCCAGCAGTGATTTGGGCAGGGGGAATGAGCAGTTCTTC.

V is TRBV7-8 and J is TRBJ1-1; TRBD1 agrees at 11 bases. V was pared by 3 bases and J by 8 bases, with 5 bases of the junction left unmatched. The CDR3 runs to 14 residues. Germline CDR1 SGHVS, CDR2 FQNEAQ. As DNA, the CDR3 is TGTGCCAGCAGCTTCGGACAGGGGGCAACCGAAGCTTTCTTT. This gives the protein CASSFGQGATEAFF.

The genes are TRBV2 and TRBJ2-1; D perhaps matches TRBD2 (7 bases). The CDR3 is made up of 14 amino acids. Per germline, CDR1 SNHLY and CDR2 FYNNEI. V lost 8 bases, J lost 6 bases, and 17 bases lay in between. The CDR3 nucleotides read TGTGCCAGCTCCTTCGGGGGGCGTTCCAATGAGCAGTTCTTC. Its protein product is CASSFGGRSNEQFF.

The rearrangement joins TRBV5-6 to TRBJ1-2; D gene uncertain. The germline V gene encodes CDR1 SGHDT and CDR2 YYEEEE. The CDR3 consists of 13 residues. V lost 1 base, J lost 4 bases, and 8 bases lay in between. In nucleotides, the CDR3 is TGTGCCAGCAGCTTGTCGGAGGGCTATGGCTACACCTTC. This gives the protein CASSLSEGYGYTF.

The chain has TRBV6-5 and TRBJ1-1; D is undetermined. The germline CDR1 and CDR2 sequences are MNHEY and SVGAGI. This CDR3 contains 12 residues. Deletions cut 6 bases from V and 2 bases from J, with 7 bases between. The CDR3 DNA reads TGTGCCAGCAGCGTCAGAAACACTGAAGCTTTCTTT. Translated: CASSVRNTEAFF.

This chain uses TRBV2 with TRBJ1-2; tentative D call: TRBD1 (5 bases). The V end was cut by 11 bases, the J end by 2 bases, with 9 bases between. Germline V gene data show CDR1 as SNHLY and CDR2 as FYNNEI. The CDR3 runs to 11 residues. CDR3 amino acids: CAGAGNYGYTF. In DNA, the CDR3 is TGTGCCGGGGCGGGGAACTATGGCTACACCTTC. The complete variable domain, with remaining parts taken from reference TRBV2 and TRBJ1-2, reads EPEVTQTPSHQVTQMGQEVILRCVPISNHLYFYWYRQILGQKVEFLVSFYNNEISEKSEIFDDQFSVERPDGSNFTLKIRSTKLEDSAMYFCAGAGNYGYTFGSGTRLTVV.

V is TRBV30 and J is TRBJ1-1; D gene uncertain. CDR3 length: 12 amino acids. V was cut by 0 bases and J by 3 bases, with 5 bases left in between. The germline CDR1 and CDR2 sequences are GTSNPN and SVGIG (reference sequence). The CDR3 bases are TGTGCCTGGAGTGTATGGCACACTGAAGCTTTCTTT. Protein product: CAWSVWHTEAFF. The entire variable domain, with the rest obtained from reference TRBV30 and TRBJ1-1, is as follows: SQTIHQWPATLVQPVGSPLSLECTVEGTSNPNLYWYRQAAGRGLQLLFYSVGIGQISSEVPQNLSASRPQDRQFILSSKKLLLSDSGFYLCAWSVWHTEAFFGQGTRLTVV.

The chain recombines TRBV7-8 with TRBJ1-2; D gene uncertain. Looked up from germline, CDR1 is SGHVS and CDR2 is FQNEAQ. This CDR3 has 13 residues. Trimming cost V 1 base and J 4 bases, with 7 bases left between them. The CDR3 coding sequence is TGTGCCAGCAGCTTAGGAGGTTTCTATGGCTACACCTTC. Protein: CASSLGGFYGYTF.

The chain joins TRBV3-1 (or the pseudogene TRBV3-2) to TRBJ1-4; 7 nucleotides agree with TRBD1. There are 17 residues in the CDR3. Germline V gene data show CDR1 as LGHDT and CDR2 as YNNKEL (reference sequence). The V gene end was trimmed by 2 bases and the J gene end by 5 bases; junction bases not matched to a gene: 11. Here the CDR3 reads CASSQRNRGFGNEKLFF. CDR3 coding DNA: TGTGCCAGCAGCCAAAGGAACAGGGGCTTTGGGAATGAAAAACTGTTTTTT.

The chain is built from TRBV30 and TRBJ2-7, with 9 nucleotides matching TRBD1. The germline V gene has CDR1 GTSNPN and CDR2 SVGIG (reference sequence). The V gene end was trimmed by 7 bases and the J gene end by 4 bases; junction bases not matched to a gene: 2. CDR3 length equals 11 residues. CDR3 DNA: TGTGCCTCGACAGGGGGGTACGAGCAGTACTTC. Translated: CASTGGYEQYF.

J is TRBJ2-4 and V is TRBV18; D uncertain. CDR1 is KGHSH, CDR2 LQKENI, per germline. The CDR3 runs to 16 residues. V lost 0 bases and J lost 0, with 9 bases in between. CDR3 DNA: TGTGCCAGCTCACCACCGCGAGTTCTAGCCAAAAACATTCAGTACTTC. Amino acid sequence: CASSPPRVLAKNIQYF.

This chain uses TRBV25-1 with TRBJ1-2; D remains ambiguous. This CDR3 is 14 amino acids long. V lost 1 base and J 4 bases, leaving 10 bases between the germline ends. Germline V gene sequence: CDR1 MGHDK, CDR2 SYGVNS. CDR3 sequence (DNA): TGTGCCAGCAGTGAATCAGGCCGAAGCTATGGCTACACCTTC. Encoded protein: CASSESGRSYGYTF.

The chain recombines TRBV9 with TRBJ1-2; D possibly corresponds to TRBD1 (6 bases). With 3 bases removed from V and 1 base from J, the gap between germline ends came to 13 bases. CDR3 size: 15 residues. Germline-derived CDR1 and CDR2 are SGDLS and YYNGEE. Written as DNA, the CDR3 is TGTGCCAGCAGCGCCGGGGCAGGGGTTAACTATGGCTACACCTTC. As protein: CASSAGAGVNYGYTF.

V gene TRBV28 combines with J gene TRBJ1-2; D not certain. Trimming cost V 6 bases and J 7 bases, with 15 bases left between them. The germline V gene encodes CDR1 MDHEN and CDR2 SYDVKM. This CDR3 is built from 13 residues. In DNA, the CDR3 is TGTGCCAGCAGGAGCACCTTTCTATCTGGCTACACCTTC. As protein: CASRSTFLSGYTF.